These 22 T cell receptor beta chains were all obtained from the same sample, sequenced in a study of glioma-infiltrating T cells. TCR alpha and beta CDR3 regions were amplified from RNA using iRepertoire nested multiplex PCR. One entry per CDR3 protein results from TCRdb running MiXCR on the multiplex PCR reads. This table holds some 1,700 distinct CDR3 sequences, approximately 82% found once. The sequenced material came from glioma tissue, nonneoplastic brain tissue, or PBMCs (not recorded which). Receptors were obtained from a human donor with low-grade glioma or glioblastoma, undergoing nonglioma brain surgery, or in good health (not recorded which). Some clones in this sample may be carry-over from other donors' samples.

V and J are TRBV6-6 and TRBJ1-1; tentative D call: TRBD1 (6 bases). The CDR3 has 15 amino acids. V shed 0 bases and J shed 5 bases, with 13 bases lying between them. The germline V gene has CDR1 MNHNY and CDR2 SVGAGI (reference sequence). In DNA form, the CDR3 reads TGTGCCAGCAGTTACTCGGAGGGGACAATAACTGAAGCTTTCTTT. Its protein is CASSYSEGTITEAFF.

The chain has TRBV2 and TRBJ1-5; D is undetermined. There are 13 residues in the CDR3. The germline CDR1 and CDR2 sequences are SNHLY and FYNNEI. With 6 bases removed from V and 4 bases from J, the gap between germline ends came to 10 bases. CDR3 coding DNA: TGTGCCAGCAGGGACGGCTTGAATCAGCCCCAGCATTTT. Protein sequence: CASRDGLNQPQHF.

V is TRBV6-5 and J is TRBJ1-1; weak D call: TRBD1 (5 bases). The CDR3 sequence is 11 residues long. CDR1 MNHEY and CDR2 SVGAGI come from the germline V gene. The CDR3 nucleotides are TGTGCGGAAAGGGGTCAGCCTGAAGCTTTCTTT. Residues: CAERGQPEAFF.

The chain uses TRBV28 and TRBJ1-1, with D possibly TRBD1 on 6 matching bases. Trimming took off 6 bases at V and 3 bases at J, with 14 bases between the two ends. CDR3 length: 14 amino acids. CDR1 and CDR2 (germline): MDHEN, SYDVKM. The CDR3 protein is CASRAPGTHTEAFF. CDR3 bases: TGTGCCAGCAGGGCCCCCGGGACACACACTGAAGCTTTCTTT.

This chain joins TRBV20-1 and TRBJ2-7; TRBD1 matches at 7 bases. Unmatched junction bases numbered 10, after V lost 3 bases and J lost 2 bases. Germline V gives CDR1 DFQATT, CDR2 SNEGSKA (reference sequence). CDR3 size: 15 residues. The CDR3: CSASRRDRVPYEQYF. CDR3 in DNA: TGCAGTGCTAGTCGAAGGGACAGAGTTCCCTACGAGCAGTACTTC.

V gene TRBV19 combines with J gene TRBJ2-1; D not certain. TRBJ2-5 explains the end of the DNA better; the J call may be wrong. Per germline, CDR1 LNHDA and CDR2 SQIVND (reference sequence). The CDR3 has 14 residues. The CDR3 loop reads CASSTPGLQETQYF. The CDR3 DNA sequence: TGTGCCAGTAGTACCCCCGGGCTCCAAGAGACCCAGTACTTC.

The gene calls are TRBV6-1 and TRBJ2-7, with D possibly being TRBD2 (6 bases). CDR1 and CDR2 from the germline V gene are MNHNS and SASEGT. CDR3 size: 14 residues. V was cut by 4 bases and J by 6 bases, with 16 bases left in between. The CDR3 sequence is CASSGLGPRREQYF. In DNA, the CDR3 is TGTGCCAGCAGTGGACTAGGCCCGCGACGCGAGCAGTACTTC.

The chain is built from TRBV6-2 or TRBV6-3 and TRBJ1-2; weak D call: TRBD1 (5 bases). The CDR3 has 14 residues. Deletions cut 6 bases from V and 6 bases from J, with 17 bases between. The germline gives CDR1 MNHEY, CDR2 SVGEGT. The CDR3 sequence: CASRKTALKDGYTF. In nucleotides, the CDR3 is TGTGCCAGCAGAAAGACAGCTTTGAAAGATGGCTACACCTTC.

The chain combines TRBV4-1 with TRBJ1-2; D gene uncertain. The CDR3 covers 17 residues. Germline V gene sequence: CDR1 MGHRA, CDR2 YSYEKL. V lost 0 bases to trimming and J lost 2 bases, with 16 bases between them. The CDR3 coding sequence is TGCGCCAGCAGCCAAGATATTCGAAAAAGGGCAAACTATGGCTACACCTTC. This encodes CASSQDIRKRANYGYTF.

J is TRBJ1-5 and V is TRBV27; D gene unclear. The germline V gene has CDR1 MNHEY and CDR2 SMNVEV (reference sequence). The CDR3 extends over 13 amino acids. V lost 6 bases, J lost 3 bases, and 9 bases lay in between. This chain's CDR3 is CASRLQPNQPQHF. The CDR3 DNA reads as TGTGCCAGCAGGTTACAGCCCAATCAGCCCCAGCATTTT.

This chain uses TRBV7-9 with TRBJ1-3, with D possibly being TRBD1 (5 bases). Per germline, CDR1 SEHNR and CDR2 FQNEAQ (reference sequence). Trimming left V 2 bases short and J 0 bases short, with 14 bases between. The CDR3 sequence is 17 residues long. In DNA form, the CDR3 reads TGTGCCAGCAGCTTATCAGGGAGTCATACCTCTGGAAACACCATATATTTT. This translates into CASSLSGSHTSGNTIYF.

This sequence joins TRBV6-2 or TRBV6-3 and TRBJ2-3; TRBD2 might be the D (6 bases). The CDR3 is made up of 15 amino acids. V was shortened by 1 base and J by 5 bases, with 13 bases between the two germline ends. Germline CDR1 is MNHEY and CDR2 is SVGEGT. CDR3 sequence reads: CASSYLGLGKDTQYF. CDR3 nucleotides: TGTGCCAGCAGTTACTTGGGACTTGGGAAAGATACGCAGTATTTT.

For this clonotype: The DNA is left out, because the CDR3 cannot be placed on it with certainty; the CDR3 is given as TCRdb lists it. The chain employs TRBV6-5 and TRBJ2-1. The CDR3 has 13 residues if both end residues are counted. CDR1 is MNHEY and CDR2 is SVGAGI in the germline V gene. The CDR3 loop reads CASSSSRANEQFF.

The gene calls are TRBV20-1 and TRBJ1-2; D not resolved. CDR3 length equals 11 residues. V was clipped by 0 bases and J by 5 bases, with 4 bases between them. The germline gives CDR1 DFQATT, CDR2 SNEGSKA (reference sequence). CDR3 amino acids: CSARDLYGYTF. DNA of the CDR3: TGCAGTGCTAGAGATTTGTATGGCTACACCTTC.

The chain employs TRBV20-1 and TRBJ2-7, with 9 bases that match TRBD2. The CDR3 has 14 amino acids. Germline V gene sequence: CDR1 DFQATT, CDR2 SNEGSKA (reference sequence). The V gene end was trimmed by 4 bases and the J gene end by 7 bases; junction bases not matched to a gene: 11. CDR3 nucleotide sequence: TGCAGTGCTACCGGGACTAGCTATCAGGAAGAGCAGTACTTC. This codes for CSATGTSYQEEQYF.

The J gene is TRBJ1-2, the V gene TRBV28; D is unclear. Germline V gene sequence: CDR1 MDHEN, CDR2 SYDVKM. Trimming removed 5 bases at V and 6 bases at J, with 16 bases between. CDR3 length: 14 residues. The DNA for the CDR3 is TGTGCCAGCAGTCCGACCATGAAACGGCATGGCTACACCTTC. The encoded protein is CASSPTMKRHGYTF.

This clonotype is medium-sized by share. The rearrangement uses TRBV6-1 and TRBJ2-2; 8 bases are a match to TRBD1. CDR3 length: 14 amino acids. Trimming removed 10 bases from V and 6 bases from J; junction bases left unmatched: 10. The germline V gene has CDR1 MNHNS and CDR2 SASEGT. CDR3 region: CATQGAQVAGELFF. As DNA, the CDR3 is TGTGCCACCCAGGGGGCGCAAGTTGCCGGGGAGCTGTTTTTT.

This clonotype is hyperexpanded within its sample. This chain joins TRBV6-2 or TRBV6-3 and TRBJ1-5; D unclear. CDR1 MNHEY and CDR2 SVGEGT come from the germline V gene. V lost 4 bases and J lost 6, with 10 bases in between. The CDR3 has 13 residues. The chain's CDR3 is CASSFGEVQPQHF. The CDR3 nucleotides are TGTGCCAGCAGTTTTGGGGAGGTTCAGCCCCAGCATTTT.

This chain uses TRBV7-3 with TRBJ1-1, with D maybe TRBD1 (5 bases). CDR1 is SGHTA and CDR2 is FQGTGA in the germline V gene. Trimming cost V 8 bases and J 2 bases, with 18 bases left between them. This CDR3 is built from 15 residues. Written as DNA, the CDR3 is TGTGCCAGCGCCCCCGGACGGGGCCTTAACACTGAAGCTTTCTTT. It encodes CASAPGRGLNTEAFF.

The rearrangement uses TRBV28 and TRBJ2-1; 9 bases are shared with TRBD2. V lost 3 bases and J lost 2; bases outside the gene matches: 5. The CDR3 extends over 16 amino acids. Per the germline V gene, CDR1 is MDHEN and CDR2 is SYDVKM. DNA of the CDR3: TGTGCCAGCAGTTTGTCGAGACTAGCGGCCTACAATGAGCAGTTCTTC. This encodes CASSLSRLAAYNEQFF.

The chain employs TRBV6-5 and TRBJ2-7, with D perhaps TRBD1 (6 bases). V was trimmed by 5 bases and J by 3 bases, leaving 20 bases between them. Germline V gene data show CDR1 as MNHEY and CDR2 as SVGAGI. The CDR3 extends over 16 amino acids. DNA for the CDR3: TGTGCCAGCAGTGAAAATCCCGGGACACGGGGCTACGAGCAGTACTTC. This codes for CASSENPGTRGYEQYF.

The V gene is TRBV20-1, the J gene TRBJ2-7; D call uncertain. The CDR3 contains 14 residues. Germline CDR1 is DFQATT and CDR2 is SNEGSKA (reference sequence). Trimming removed 1 base from V and 0 bases from J, with 10 bases in between. The CDR3 DNA sequence: TGCAGTGCTAGAGGGGCAGGCAGCTCCTACGAGCAGTACTTC. It codes for CSARGAGSSYEQYF.